The source of this T cell receptor (beta chain) is a study of shared clonotypes between healthy human individuals. TCRdb's copy holds only in-frame clones and misses some; the assay was immunoSEQ multiplex PCR. The sample contains some 1.4 million clones, over 95% of which appear only once. The CDR3 length is 14 residues. With 3 bases removed from V and 2 bases from J, the gap between germline ends came to 10 bases. CDR1 and CDR2 from the germline V gene are MDHEN and SYDVKM. The TCR comes from a man aged 25 to 40 in good health. The chain carries TRBV28 and TRBJ1-2; a weak D match, TRBD1 (6 bases). Sequenced material: naive CD4+ T cells sorted from blood. Indicated subset: CD45RA+ positively selected. The CDR3 loop reads CASSLGQLNYGYTF. In nucleotides, the CDR3 is TGTGCCAGCAGTTTGGGACAATTAAACTATGGCTACACCTTC.